This TCR beta chain was sequenced for a study of tumor and adjacent non-tumor tissue in lung cancer. Study-level information: The patients, about nine men and 5 women, were about 31 to 76 with stage I to III disease.

The library came from three nested PCR rounds adapted from ARM-PCR protocols. Using its own MiXCR run on the multiplex PCR reads, TCRdb lists one record per CDR3 protein. Of approximately 86,000 distinct CDR3 sequences in the sample, just under 75% were seen once. This sample's RNA came from whole unsorted tissue. Notes on this clonotype: The antigen remains undetermined. One end of the junction is discordant with germline, which a read error may explain.

Study conclusions and caveats: Patients with more diverse tumor TCRs had worse survival.

This CDR3 spans 12 amino acids. From germline, CDR1 is MDHEN and CDR2 SYDVKM. The source material was lung tumor tissue. The chain links TRBV28 to TRBJ2-7; 10 bases align to TRBD2. The clonotype comes from a woman in her forties with non-small cell lung cancer. The CDR3 coding sequence is TGTGTCAGCGGGAGGGGCTCATACGAGCGGTACTTC. Translated: CVSGRGSYERYF.